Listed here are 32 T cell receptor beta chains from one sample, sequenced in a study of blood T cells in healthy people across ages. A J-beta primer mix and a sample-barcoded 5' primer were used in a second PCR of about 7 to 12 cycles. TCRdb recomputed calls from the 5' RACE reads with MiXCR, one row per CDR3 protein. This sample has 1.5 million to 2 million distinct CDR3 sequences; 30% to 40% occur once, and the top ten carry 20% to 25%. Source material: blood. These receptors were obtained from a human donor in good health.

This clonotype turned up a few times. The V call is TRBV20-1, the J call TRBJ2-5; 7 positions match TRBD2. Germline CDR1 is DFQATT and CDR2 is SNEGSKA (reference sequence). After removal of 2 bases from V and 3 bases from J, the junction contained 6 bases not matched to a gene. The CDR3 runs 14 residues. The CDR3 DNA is TGCAGTGCTAGAAACACCCGGGGGGAAGAGACCCAGTACTTC. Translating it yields CSARNTRGEETQYF.

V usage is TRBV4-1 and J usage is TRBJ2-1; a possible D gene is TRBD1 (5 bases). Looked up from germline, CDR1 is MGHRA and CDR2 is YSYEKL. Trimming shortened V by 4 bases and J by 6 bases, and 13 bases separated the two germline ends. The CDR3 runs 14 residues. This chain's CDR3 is CASSLSQGGNEQFF. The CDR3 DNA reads TGCGCCAGCAGCCTCTCGCAGGGTGGCAATGAGCAGTTCTTC.

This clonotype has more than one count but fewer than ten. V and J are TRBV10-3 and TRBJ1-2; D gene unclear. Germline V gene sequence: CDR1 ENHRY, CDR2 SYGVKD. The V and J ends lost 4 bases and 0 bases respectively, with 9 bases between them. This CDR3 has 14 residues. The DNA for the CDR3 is TGTGCCATCAGTGTGGAGTTAGCTAACTATGGCTACACCTTC. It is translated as CAISVELANYGYTF.

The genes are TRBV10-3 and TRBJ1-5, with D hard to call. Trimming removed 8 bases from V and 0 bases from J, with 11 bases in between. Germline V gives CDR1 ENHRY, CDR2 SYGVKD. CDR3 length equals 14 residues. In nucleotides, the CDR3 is TGTGCCATCTCGGTGTTGAATAGCAATCAGCCCCAGCATTTT. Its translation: CAISVLNSNQPQHF.

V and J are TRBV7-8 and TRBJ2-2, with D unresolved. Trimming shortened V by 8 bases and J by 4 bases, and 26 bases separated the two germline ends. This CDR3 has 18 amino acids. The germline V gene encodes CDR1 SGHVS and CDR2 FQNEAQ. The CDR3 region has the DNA TGTGCCAGCTGCTATCAAAGTGTGGCAGCAGACCTCACCGGGGAGCTGTTTTTT. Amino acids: CASCYQSVAADLTGELFF.

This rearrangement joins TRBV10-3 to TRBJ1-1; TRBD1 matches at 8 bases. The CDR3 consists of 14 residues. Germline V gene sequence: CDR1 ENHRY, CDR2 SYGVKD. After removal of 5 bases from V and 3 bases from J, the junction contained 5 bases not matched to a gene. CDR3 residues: CAISRRTGHTEAFF. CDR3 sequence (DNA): TGTGCCATCAGTCGGCGGACAGGGCACACTGAAGCTTTCTTT.

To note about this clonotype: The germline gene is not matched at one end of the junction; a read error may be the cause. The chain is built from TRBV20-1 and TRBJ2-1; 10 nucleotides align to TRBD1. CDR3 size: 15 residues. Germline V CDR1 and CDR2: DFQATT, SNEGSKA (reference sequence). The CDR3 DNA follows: TGCGGTGCTAGACCCGGGACAGGGGTCTATAATGAGCAGTTCTTC. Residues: CGARPGTGVYNEQFF.

Written as DNA, the CDR3 is TGTGCCAGCAGCTTAAGGACAGTTTCAGATACGCAGTATTTT. It translates to CASSLRTVSDTQYF. The genes are TRBV7-3 and TRBJ2-3; possible D gene TRBD1, 6 bases. The CDR3 sequence is 14 residues long. The V and J ends lost 1 base and 4 bases respectively, with 9 bases between them. Per germline, CDR1 SGHTA and CDR2 FQGTGA.

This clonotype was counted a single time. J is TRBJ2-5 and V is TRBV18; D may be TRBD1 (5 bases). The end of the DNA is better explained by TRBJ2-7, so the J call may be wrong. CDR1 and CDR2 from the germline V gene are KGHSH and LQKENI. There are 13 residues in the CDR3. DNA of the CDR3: TGTGCCAGCTCACCACCCGTAGGGGACGAGCAGTACTTC. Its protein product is CASSPPVGDEQYF.

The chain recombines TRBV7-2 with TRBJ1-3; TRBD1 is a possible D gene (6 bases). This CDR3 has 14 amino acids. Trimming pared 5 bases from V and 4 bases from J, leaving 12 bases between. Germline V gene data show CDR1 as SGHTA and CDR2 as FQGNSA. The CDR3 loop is CASSMTGRGNTIYF. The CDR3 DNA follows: TGTGCCAGCAGCATGACAGGAAGGGGAAACACCATATATTTT.

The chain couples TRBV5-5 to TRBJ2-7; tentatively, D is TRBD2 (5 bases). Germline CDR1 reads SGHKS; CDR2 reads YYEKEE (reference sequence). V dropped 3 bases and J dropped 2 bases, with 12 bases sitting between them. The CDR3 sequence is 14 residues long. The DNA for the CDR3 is TGTGCCAGCAGCTGGGAGCTGTTCCCCTACGAGCAGTACTTC. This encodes CASSWELFPYEQYF.

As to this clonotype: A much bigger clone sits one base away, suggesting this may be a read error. CDR3 nucleotide sequence: TGTGCCAGCAGCCCGGACGCCAGGCCGCAGAACATTCAGTACTTC. It translates to CASSPDARPQNIQYF. The rearrangement joins TRBV7-6 to TRBJ2-7; D not resolved. Gene TRBJ2-4 matches the end of the DNA better, so the J call may be wrong. The germline CDR1 and CDR2 sequences are SGHVS and FNYEAQ. The CDR3 spans 15 residues.

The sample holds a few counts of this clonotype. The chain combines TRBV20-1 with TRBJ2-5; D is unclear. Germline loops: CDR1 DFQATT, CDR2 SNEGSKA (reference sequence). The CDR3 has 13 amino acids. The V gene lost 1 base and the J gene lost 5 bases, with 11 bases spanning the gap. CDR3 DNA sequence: TGCAGTGCTAGAGCGTCTGTCTGGGAGACCCAGTACTTC. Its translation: CSARASVWETQYF.

The CDR3 DNA is TGTGCCAGCAGCACCCCACCGGGGATGGGGAAATACAATGAGCAGTTCTTC. It specifies CASSTPPGMGKYNEQFF. This chain joins TRBV7-6 and TRBJ2-1; D possibly corresponds to TRBD2 (5 bases). Trimming removed 5 bases from V and 4 bases from J, with 21 bases in between. CDR3 length: 17 amino acids. The germline CDR1 and CDR2 sequences are SGHVS and FNYEAQ.

In DNA, the CDR3 is TGTGCCAGCAGTTACCAGACAGGGGATTCACCCCTCCACTTT. Translating it yields CASSYQTGDSPLHF. This chain joins TRBV6-5 and TRBJ1-6, with TRBD1 matching over 8 bases. Germline V CDR1 and CDR2: MNHEY, SVGAGI. The CDR3 consists of 14 residues. Trimming cost V 2 bases and J 8 bases; bases outside gene matches: 2.

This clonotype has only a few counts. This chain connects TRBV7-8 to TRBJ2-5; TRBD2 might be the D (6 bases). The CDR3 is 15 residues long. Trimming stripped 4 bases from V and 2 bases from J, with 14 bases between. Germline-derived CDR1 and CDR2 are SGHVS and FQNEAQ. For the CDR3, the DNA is TGTGCCAGCAGCTACGGGACTTTTGAACAAGAGACCCAGTACTTC. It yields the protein CASSYGTFEQETQYF.

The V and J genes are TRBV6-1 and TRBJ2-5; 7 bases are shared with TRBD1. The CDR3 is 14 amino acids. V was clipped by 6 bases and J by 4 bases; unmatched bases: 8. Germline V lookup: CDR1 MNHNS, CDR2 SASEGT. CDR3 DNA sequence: TGTGCCAGCAGGTCTCGGACAGGACTAGAGACCCAGTACTTC. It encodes CASRSRTGLETQYF.

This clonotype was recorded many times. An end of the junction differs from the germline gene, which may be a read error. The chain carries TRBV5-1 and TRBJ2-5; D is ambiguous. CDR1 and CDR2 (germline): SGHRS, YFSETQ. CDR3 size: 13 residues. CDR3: CASSSLPQETQYF. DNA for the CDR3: TGTGCCAGCAGTAGCCTCCCCCAAGAGACCCAGTACTTC.

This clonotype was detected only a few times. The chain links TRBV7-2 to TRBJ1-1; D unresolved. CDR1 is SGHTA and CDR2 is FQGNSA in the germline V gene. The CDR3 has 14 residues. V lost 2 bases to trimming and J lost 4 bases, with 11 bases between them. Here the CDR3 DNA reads TGTGCCAGCAGCTTATCTATCTGGGGCACTGAAGCTTTCTTT. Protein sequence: CASSLSIWGTEAFF.

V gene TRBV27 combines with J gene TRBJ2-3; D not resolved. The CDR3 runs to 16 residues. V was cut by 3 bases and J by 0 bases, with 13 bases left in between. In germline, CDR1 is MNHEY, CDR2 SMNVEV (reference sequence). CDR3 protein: CASSLSNSPSTDTQYF. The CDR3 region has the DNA TGTGCCAGCAGTTTGTCCAACTCTCCTAGCACAGATACGCAGTATTTT.

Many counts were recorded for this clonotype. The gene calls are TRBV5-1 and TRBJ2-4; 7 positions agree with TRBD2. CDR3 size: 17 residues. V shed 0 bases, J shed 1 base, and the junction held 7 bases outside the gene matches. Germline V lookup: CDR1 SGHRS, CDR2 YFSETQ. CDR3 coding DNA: TGCGCCAGCAGCTTGGGCCAGCGGGGCTTTGCCAAAAACATTCAGTACTTC. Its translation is CASSLGQRGFAKNIQYF.

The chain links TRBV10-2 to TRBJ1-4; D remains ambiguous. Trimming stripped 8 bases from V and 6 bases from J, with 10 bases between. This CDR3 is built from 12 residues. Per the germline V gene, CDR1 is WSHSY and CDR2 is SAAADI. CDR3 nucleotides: TGCGCCAGCGGTCCCGGCTATGAAAAACTGTTTTTT. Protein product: CASGPGYEKLFF.

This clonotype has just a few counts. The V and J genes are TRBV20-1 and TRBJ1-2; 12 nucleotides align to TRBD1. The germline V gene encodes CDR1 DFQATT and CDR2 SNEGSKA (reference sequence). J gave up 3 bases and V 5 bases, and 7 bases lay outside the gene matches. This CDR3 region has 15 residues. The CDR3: CSARDRGQVDYGYTF. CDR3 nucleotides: TGCAGTGCTCGGGACAGGGGGCAAGTAGACTATGGCTACACCTTC.

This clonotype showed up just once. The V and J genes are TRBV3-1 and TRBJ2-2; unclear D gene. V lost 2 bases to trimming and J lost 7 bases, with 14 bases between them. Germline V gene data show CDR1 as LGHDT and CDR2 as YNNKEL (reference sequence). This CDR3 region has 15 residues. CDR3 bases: TGTGCCAGCAGCCAATCCGGAGCGAGTGGCGGGGAGCTGTTTTTT. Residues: CASSQSGASGGELFF.

The CDR3 spells CSTLFSYNEQFF. The CDR3 nucleotides read TGCAGCACCCTCTTTAGCTACAATGAGCAGTTCTTC. V and J are TRBV29-1 and TRBJ2-1; D gene uncertain. The CDR3 spans 12 residues. The V gene lost 8 bases and the J gene lost 3 bases, with 11 bases spanning the gap. CDR1 and CDR2 (germline): SQVTM, ANQGSEA.

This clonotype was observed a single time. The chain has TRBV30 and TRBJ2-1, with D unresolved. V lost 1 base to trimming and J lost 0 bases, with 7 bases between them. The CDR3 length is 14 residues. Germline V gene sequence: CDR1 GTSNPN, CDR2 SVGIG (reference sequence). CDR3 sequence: CAWSEILSYNEQFF. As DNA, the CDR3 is TGTGCCTGGAGTGAGATCCTCTCCTACAATGAGCAGTTCTTC.

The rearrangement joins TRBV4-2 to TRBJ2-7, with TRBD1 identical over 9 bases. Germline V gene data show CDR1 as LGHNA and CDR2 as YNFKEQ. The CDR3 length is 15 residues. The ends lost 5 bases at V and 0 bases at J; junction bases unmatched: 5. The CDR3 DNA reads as TGTGCCAGCAGCGGTAGGGGACAGGGCTCCTACGAGCAGTACTTC. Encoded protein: CASSGRGQGSYEQYF.

In nucleotides, the CDR3 is TGCAGCGTTGAGATCCAGGGGGCGCTTGAGACCCAGTTCTTC. Protein sequence: CSVEIQGALETQFF. The rearrangement joins TRBV29-1 to TRBJ2-5; TRBD1 matches at 8 bases. The J call is uncertain, as TRBJ2-1 better fits the DNA end. CDR1 and CDR2 from the germline V gene are SQVTM and ANQGSEA. This CDR3 contains 14 residues.

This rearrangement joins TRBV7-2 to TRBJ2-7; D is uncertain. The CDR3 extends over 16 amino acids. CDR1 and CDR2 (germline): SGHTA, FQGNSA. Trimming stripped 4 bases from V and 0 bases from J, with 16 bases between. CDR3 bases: TGTGCCAGCAGCTCAGCAACTCGGACGGGCTCCTACGAGCAGTACTTC. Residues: CASSSATRTGSYEQYF.

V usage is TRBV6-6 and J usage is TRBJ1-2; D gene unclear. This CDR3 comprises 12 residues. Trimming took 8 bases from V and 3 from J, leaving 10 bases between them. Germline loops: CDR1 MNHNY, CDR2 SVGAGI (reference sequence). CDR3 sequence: CASALGDYGYTF. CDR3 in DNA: TGTGCCAGCGCTCTGGGTGACTATGGCTACACCTTC.

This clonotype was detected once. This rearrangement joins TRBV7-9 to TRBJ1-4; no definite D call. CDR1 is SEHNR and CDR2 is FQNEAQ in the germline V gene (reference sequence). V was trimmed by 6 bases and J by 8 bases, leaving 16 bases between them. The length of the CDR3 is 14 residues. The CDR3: CASRSDRDGEKLFF. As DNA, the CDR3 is TGTGCCAGCAGATCCGACCGGGATGGCGAAAAACTGTTTTTT.

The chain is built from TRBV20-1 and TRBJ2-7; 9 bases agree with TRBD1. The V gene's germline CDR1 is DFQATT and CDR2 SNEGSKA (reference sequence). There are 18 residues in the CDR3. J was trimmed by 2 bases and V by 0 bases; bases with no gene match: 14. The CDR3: CSARDYTVTGGFTYEQYF. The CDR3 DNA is TGCAGTGCTAGAGATTATACAGTAACAGGGGGCTTCACCTACGAGCAGTACTTC.